The 25 T cell receptor beta chains in this list originate from one sample, sequenced in a study of T cells after yellow fever vaccination. TCRdb independently ran MiXCR on the 5' RACE reads; one entry per CDR3 protein. The sample lists around 340,000 distinct CDR3 sequences; approximately 9% were seen once. The specimen was PBMCs, collected on the day of the first yellow fever vaccination. These receptors all come from a man aged 18 to 29 who received the YFV17D yellow fever vaccine.

This clonotype was observed many times. V usage is TRBV9 and J usage is TRBJ2-3; D not certain. The CDR3 sequence is 13 residues long. The germline V and J ends were trimmed by 2 bases and 4 bases, with 8 bases remaining between them. The V gene's germline CDR1 is SGDLS and CDR2 YYNGEE. In nucleotides, the CDR3 is TGTGCCAGCAGCGTCCACCCCGCAGATACGCAGTATTTT. Translating gives CASSVHPADTQYF.

This clonotype was seen a handful of times. The V gene is TRBV5-1, the J gene TRBJ1-3; D might be TRBD1 (5 bases). This CDR3 comprises 14 residues. Germline assignment: CDR1 SGHRS and CDR2 YFSETQ. V was trimmed by 4 bases and J by 4 bases, leaving 12 bases between them. The CDR3 reads CASSISTEGNTIYF. The CDR3 nucleotides read TGCGCCAGCAGCATCTCGACAGAGGGAAACACCATATATTTT.

The chain recombines TRBV7-9 with TRBJ2-1; D perhaps matches TRBD2 (6 bases). The V end lost 5 bases, the J end lost 4 bases, and 15 bases lay between the germline ends. Germline assignment: CDR1 SEHNR and CDR2 FQNEAQ (reference sequence). There are 15 residues in the CDR3. CDR3 amino acids: CASSRPRGTYNEQFF. In nucleotides, the CDR3 is TGTGCCAGCAGCCGCCCTCGCGGGACGTACAATGAGCAGTTCTTC.

This clonotype occurred a few times. The V call is TRBV29-1, the J call TRBJ1-5; possibly TRBD1 for D (5 bases). The CDR3 totals 13 residues. With 6 bases removed from V and 5 bases from J, the gap between germline ends came to 14 bases. Looked up from germline, CDR1 is SQVTM and CDR2 is ANQGSEA. The CDR3 spells CSVRSGTHQPQHF. The CDR3 DNA sequence: TGCAGCGTGAGGAGCGGGACCCATCAGCCCCAGCATTTT.

This clonotype was picked up one time. This chain uses TRBV27 with TRBJ1-2, with a weak D call TRBD1 (6 bases). Trimming stripped 6 bases from V and 8 bases from J, with 22 bases between. Germline CDR1 MNHEY, CDR2 SMNVEV (reference sequence). The CDR3 has 15 residues. CDR3 DNA: TGTGCCAGCAGGTTACAGGGCTGGGGCCATCGGGGCTACACCTTC. This sequence encodes CASRLQGWGHRGYTF.

This clonotype was detected a few times. The chain carries TRBV29-1 and TRBJ2-2; possibly TRBD1 or TRBD2 for D (5 bases each). Trimming took off 0 bases at V and 1 base at J, with 9 bases between the two ends. This CDR3 is 15 amino acids long. Germline V CDR1 and CDR2: SQVTM, ANQGSEA. CDR3 sequence (DNA): TGCAGCGTTGAAGACCCGAGGGGGAACACCGGGGAGCTGTTTTTT. It specifies CSVEDPRGNTGELFF.

This clonotype was detected only a few times. The V call is TRBV7-9, the J call TRBJ2-5; TRBD2 matches at 11 bases. Germline trimming cut 5 bases from V and 7 bases from J; bases unmatched to any gene: 12. Germline CDR1 is SEHNR and CDR2 is FQNEAQ (reference sequence). The CDR3 consists of 16 residues. CDR3 loop: CASSRNTLSGGATQYF. The CDR3, as DNA: TGTGCCAGCAGCCGAAACACCCTTAGCGGGGGGGCGACCCAGTACTTC.

This clonotype was observed a handful of times. V usage is TRBV29-1 and J usage is TRBJ2-3, with D perhaps being TRBD1 or TRBD2 (5 bases each). Looked up from germline, CDR1 is SQVTM and CDR2 is ANQGSEA. This CDR3 region has 14 residues. V lost 6 bases to trimming and J lost 1 base, with 14 bases between them. The chain's CDR3 is CSVAGTLGTDTQYF. CDR3 sequence (DNA): TGCAGCGTAGCCGGGACGCTCGGCACAGATACGCAGTATTTT.

This clonotype was picked up a small number of times. The chain uses TRBV7-9 and TRBJ2-2; 7 bases fit TRBD1. Germline V gene sequence: CDR1 SEHNR, CDR2 FQNEAQ (reference sequence). With V trimmed by 6 bases and J by 3 bases, 4 bases remained unmatched. The CDR3 runs to 14 residues. DNA for the CDR3: TGTGCCAGCAGTAAGGGGGCGCACACCGGGGAGCTGTTTTTT. Its translation: CASSKGAHTGELFF.

The chain couples TRBV7-9 to TRBJ2-2, with D unclear. The CDR3 extends over 13 amino acids. Germline V CDR1 and CDR2: SEHNR, FQNEAQ (reference sequence). Trimming took 3 bases from V and 8 from J, leaving 10 bases between them. The CDR3 sequence is CASSFWEGGELFF. The CDR3 coding sequence is TGTGCCAGCAGCTTTTGGGAAGGTGGGGAGCTGTTTTTT.

The chain joins TRBV11-2 to TRBJ1-3; D is uncertain. Trimming took off 0 bases at V and 0 bases at J, with 12 bases between the two ends. This CDR3 has 17 amino acids. The germline V gene has CDR1 SGHAT and CDR2 FQNNGV. CDR3 in amino acids: CASSLELAAASGNTIYF. The CDR3 nucleotides are TGTGCCAGCAGCTTAGAGCTGGCCGCAGCCTCTGGAAACACCATATATTTT. The whole variable domain, filled in from reference TRBV11-2 and TRBJ1-3, reads EAGVAQSPRYKIIEKRQSVAFWCNPISGHATLYWYQQILGQGPKLLIQFQNNGVVDDSQLPKDRFSAERLKGVDSTLKIQPAKLEDSAVYLCASSLELAAASGNTIYFGEGSWLTVV.

This clonotype was counted between two and nine times. The chain has TRBV7-2 and TRBJ2-3; 7 bases are a match to TRBD2. J gave up 4 bases and V 1 base, and 8 bases lay outside the gene matches. The CDR3 loop spans 16 amino acids. Germline V lookup: CDR1 SGHTA, CDR2 FQGNSA. The CDR3 is CASSLGPLGRADTQYF. Written as DNA, the CDR3 is TGTGCCAGCAGCTTAGGCCCCCTAGGGAGGGCAGATACGCAGTATTTT. The entire variable domain, with the rest obtained from reference TRBV7-2 and TRBJ2-3, is as follows: GAGVSQSPSNKVTEKGKDVELRCDPISGHTALYWYRQSLGQGLEFLIYFQGNSAPDKSGLPSDRFSAERTGGSVSTLTIQRTQQEDSAVYLCASSLGPLGRADTQYFGPGTRLTVL.

This clonotype was detected a few times. The rearrangement uses TRBV5-1 and TRBJ2-3, with D possibly being TRBD1 or TRBD2 (6 bases each). The CDR3 has 14 residues. Germline CDR1 SGHRS, CDR2 YFSETQ. The germline V and J ends were trimmed by 7 bases and 6 bases, with 18 bases remaining between them. Here the CDR3 DNA reads TGCGCCAGCTGGGTGGGGGGCGTGGAGGATACGCAGTATTTT. Amino acids: CASWVGGVEDTQYF.

The chain combines TRBV5-5 with TRBJ2-7; 7 bases agree with TRBD1. Germline CDR1 reads SGHKS; CDR2 reads YYEKEE (reference sequence). The CDR3 has 13 residues. Trimming at V came to 4 bases and at J to 4 bases, leaving 5 bases not matched to a gene. CDR3 loop: CASSTRDRYEQYF. DNA for the CDR3: TGTGCCAGCAGCACCCGGGACAGATACGAGCAGTACTTC.

The chain employs TRBV21-1 and TRBJ2-5. TRBV21-1 is a pseudogene. This CDR3 is built from 15 residues. Written as DNA, the CDR3 is TGTGCCAGCAGCAAAGATTCGAGTAATCAAGAGACCCAGTACTTC. Protein product: CASSKDSSNQETQYF.

V usage is TRBV6-1 and J usage is TRBJ1-1; 7 positions agree with TRBD1. This CDR3 has 15 residues. J lost 0 bases, V lost 6 bases, and 7 bases had no gene match. In germline, CDR1 is MNHNS, CDR2 SASEGT. As DNA, the CDR3 is TGTGCCAGCAGGAGTTTAAGGGGGCTGAACACTGAAGCTTTCTTT. It translates to CASRSLRGLNTEAFF.

The table lists this clonotype with a few counts. CDR3 bases: TGTGCCAGCAGCTTTACCGGACGGGTGGGGACCTTATACGAGCAGTACTTC. This encodes CASSFTGRVGTLYEQYF. The chain carries TRBV7-9 and TRBJ2-7; D may be TRBD1 or TRBD2 (5 bases each). Germline-derived CDR1 and CDR2 are SEHNR and FQNEAQ (reference sequence). With 3 bases removed from V and 4 bases from J, the gap between germline ends came to 22 bases. The CDR3 covers 17 residues.

The V and J genes are TRBV5-4 and TRBJ2-5, with TRBD2 as a possible D gene (7 bases). With 2 bases removed from V and 4 bases from J, the gap between germline ends came to 18 bases. CDR1 and CDR2 from the germline V gene are SGHNT and YYREEE (reference sequence). The CDR3 consists of 16 residues. CDR3 in DNA: TGTGCCAGCAGCTTTTGGGGGGGCCAACTTCGAGAGACCCAGTACTTC. This codes for CASSFWGGQLRETQYF.

The chain links TRBV27 to TRBJ2-7; perhaps TRBD1 as D (6 bases). The CDR3 has 15 residues. The V end was cut by 6 bases, the J end by 2 bases, with 17 bases between. Germline CDR1 MNHEY, CDR2 SMNVEV (reference sequence). The CDR3, as DNA: TGTGCCAGCAGAGGTGGCTGGGACACAACCTACGAGCAGTACTTC. It specifies CASRGGWDTTYEQYF.

The CDR3 loop reads CATSPNPIQAGAFF. The CDR3 DNA reads as TGTGCCACCAGCCCCAATCCCATACAGGCCGGGGCTTTCTTT. The chain carries TRBV15 and TRBJ1-1; tentatively, D is TRBD1 (5 bases). The V end lost 5 bases, the J end lost 11 bases, and 21 bases lay between the germline ends. Germline V gene lookup returns CDR1 LNHNV and CDR2 YYDKDF (reference sequence). The CDR3 consists of 14 residues.

This clonotype was counted many times. V and J are TRBV4-2 and TRBJ1-4; D is unresolved. Germline CDR1 LGHNA, CDR2 YNFKEQ. The length of the CDR3 is 16 residues. V gave up 0 bases and J gave up 5 bases, with 13 bases separating them. The CDR3 sequence is CASSQDNRAGNEKLFF. CDR3 nucleotide sequence: TGTGCCAGCAGCCAAGACAACCGGGCGGGGAATGAAAAACTGTTTTTT.

J is TRBJ2-1 and V is TRBV5-1; the match to TRBD1 covers 8 bases. CDR1 SGHRS and CDR2 YFSETQ come from the germline V gene. Trimming removed 4 bases from V and 10 bases from J; junction bases left unmatched: 4. CDR3 size: 12 residues. The CDR3, as DNA: TGCGCCAGCAGCCAGGGGGCAAGAGAGCAGTTCTTC. It encodes CASSQGAREQFF.

The rearrangement joins TRBV20-1 to TRBJ1-1; the match to TRBD1 covers 12 bases. CDR1 DFQATT and CDR2 SNEGSKA come from the germline V gene (reference sequence). J lost 1 base, V lost 1 base, and 7 bases had no gene match. This CDR3 comprises 17 residues. CDR3 sequence: CSARGSGQGAGNTEAFF. As DNA, the CDR3 is TGCAGTGCTAGAGGATCGGGACAGGGGGCCGGGAACACTGAAGCTTTCTTT.

The chain uses TRBV5-1 and TRBJ2-2; TRBD1 or TRBD2 may be the D gene (6 bases each). Trimming left V 6 bases short and J 3 bases short, with 15 bases between. The CDR3 length is 15 residues. The germline gives CDR1 SGHRS, CDR2 YFSETQ. DNA of the CDR3: TGCGCCAGCACGACGGGGGACACTTACACCGGGGAGCTGTTTTTT. It translates to CASTTGDTYTGELFF.

This rearrangement joins TRBV19 to TRBJ2-1, with 10 positions matching TRBD2. This CDR3 has 16 amino acids. Unmatched junction bases numbered 6, after V lost 7 bases and J lost 0 bases. Germline lookup yields CDR1 LNHDA and CDR2 SQIVND (reference sequence). CDR3 coding DNA: TGTGCCAGTATTGATAGCGGGGGGAACTCCTACAATGAGCAGTTCTTC. Amino acids: CASIDSGGNSYNEQFF. The whole variable domain, filled in from reference TRBV19 and TRBJ2-1, reads DGGITQSPKYLFRKEGQNVTLSCEQNLNHDAMYWYRQDPGQGLRLIYYSQIVNDFQKGDIAEGYSVSREKKESFPLTVTSAQKNPTAFYLCASIDSGGNSYNEQFFGPGTRLTVL.